Following are 20 T cell receptor beta chains from one sample sequenced in a study of cytomegalovirus exposure and HLA in healthy donors. PCR primers comprised 60 Vbeta and 13 Jbeta primers. Sequencing was performed with immunoSEQ multiplex PCR; in TCRdb, only in-frame clones are kept and a portion is missing. This table holds tens of thousands of clones, more than 50% found once. Sequencing input: PBMCs. The origin of the receptors is a woman aged 40 to 50 in good health and CMV-seropositive.

This chain links TRBV7-9 with TRBJ1-6; perhaps TRBD1 as D (5 bases). The CDR3 has 15 amino acids. From germline, CDR1 is SEHNR and CDR2 FQNEAQ (reference sequence). The germline V and J ends were trimmed by 7 bases and 3 bases, with 13 bases remaining between them. The CDR3 sequence: CASTLTANYNSPLHF. The CDR3 nucleotides are TGTGCCAGCACCCTGACAGCAAACTATAATTCACCCCTCCACTTT. Full variable domain (outside the CDR3, taken from reference TRBV7-9 and TRBJ1-6): DTGVSQNPRHKITKRGQNVTFRCDPISEHNRLYWYRQTLGQGPEFLTYFQNEAQLEKSRLLSDRFSAERPKGSFSTLEIQRTEQGDSAMYLCASTLTANYNSPLHFGNGTRLTVT.

The gene calls are TRBV6-1 and TRBJ2-1, with D perhaps TRBD2 (7 bases). This CDR3 contains 14 residues. Germline CDR1 reads MNHNS; CDR2 reads SASEGT. V was trimmed by 8 bases and J by 5 bases, leaving 16 bases between them. The chain's CDR3 is CASHRGARDNEQFF. The CDR3 nucleotides read TGTGCCAGCCATCGGGGGGCGAGGGACAATGAGCAGTTCTTC.

The table lists this clone with a few counts. The rearrangement links TRBV7-8 to TRBJ2-4; weak D call: TRBD2 (6 bases). V was shortened by 4 bases and J by 7 bases, with 26 bases between the two germline ends. The germline V gene has CDR1 SGHVS and CDR2 FQNEAQ. The CDR3 is 18 residues long. CDR3 DNA: TGTGCCAGCAGCTCCCGGACTACCTCCGTCGTACGGCCTAACATTCAGTACTTC. Translated, it gives CASSSRTTSVVRPNIQYF.

The genes are TRBV4-2 and TRBJ1-1; D uncertain. Trimming took off 2 bases at V and 4 bases at J, with 5 bases between the two ends. Germline V CDR1 and CDR2: LGHNA, YNFKEQ. This CDR3 region has 12 residues. The CDR3 sequence: CASSQLSTEAFF. CDR3 nucleotide sequence: TGTGCCAGCAGCCAACTGAGCACTGAAGCTTTCTTT.

This clone was seen a handful of times. V is TRBV6-5 and J is TRBJ2-5; D is unclear. The end of the DNA aligns better with TRBJ2-7, so the J call may be wrong. CDR3 length: 13 residues. Germline V gene sequence: CDR1 MNHEY, CDR2 SVGAGI. CDR3 protein: CASRPLLAVEQYF. In nucleotides, the CDR3 is TGTGCCAGCAGACCCCTCTTAGCTGTCGAGCAGTACTTC.

The chain recombines TRBV6-5 with TRBJ2-1; 7 bases line up with TRBD2. CDR1 and CDR2 (germline): MNHEY, SVGAGI. The CDR3 loop spans 15 amino acids. V was clipped by 6 bases and J by 5 bases; unmatched bases: 10. Here the CDR3 reads CASSFTSEAHNEQFF. The DNA of the CDR3 is TGTGCCAGCAGCTTTACTAGCGAGGCCCACAATGAGCAGTTCTTC.

This clone was seen a handful of times. The chain links TRBV6-4 to TRBJ2-3, with TRBD2 matching 7 bases. The V gene end was trimmed by 5 bases and the J gene end by 0 bases; junction bases not matched to a gene: 5. Germline V lookup: CDR1 MRHNA, CDR2 SNTAGT. The CDR3 sequence is 15 residues long. The CDR3, as DNA: TGTGCCAGCAGTAGCGGGGTTCTTAGCACAGATACGCAGTATTTT. Encoded protein: CASSSGVLSTDTQYF.

In this sample, this clone turned up a few times. This sequence joins TRBV4-2 and TRBJ1-1, with D perhaps TRBD1 (5 bases). Germline CDR1 and CDR2: LGHNA and YNFKEQ. Trimming cost V 4 bases and J 3 bases, with 9 bases left between them. CDR3 length: 13 residues. DNA of the CDR3: TGTGCCAGCAGCCTCCGGGGGGACACTGAAGCTTTCTTT. It yields the protein CASSLRGDTEAFF.

This chain links TRBV6-1 with TRBJ2-5; 16 bases agree with TRBD2. CDR1 and CDR2 from the germline V gene are MNHNS and SASEGT. The CDR3 consists of 19 residues. The V segment lost 0 bases and the J segment 4 bases; nucleotides outside the gene matches: 8. In DNA, the CDR3 is TGTGCCAGCAGTGAAGCATCAATCGGGACTAGCGGGGGGGTAGAGACCCAGTACTTC. It translates to CASSEASIGTSGGVETQYF.

This clone appeared a few times. This sequence joins TRBV6-5 and TRBJ1-3, with 7 bases fitting TRBD1. The J segment lost 2 bases and the V segment lost 6 bases, leaving 4 bases of the junction unmatched. Germline V gene lookup returns CDR1 MNHEY and CDR2 SVGAGI. This CDR3 spans 14 amino acids. The CDR3 coding sequence is TGTGCCAGCAGAAACAGGGGCCCTGGAAACACCATATATTTT. Translated: CASRNRGPGNTIYF.

This chain links TRBV7-9 with TRBJ1-1; TRBD1 might be the D (5 bases). The CDR3 consists of 15 residues. Per the germline V gene, CDR1 is SEHNR and CDR2 is FQNEAQ (reference sequence). V lost 3 bases and J 0 bases, leaving 11 bases between the germline ends. The CDR3 protein is CASSFRSGMNTEAFF. CDR3 in DNA: TGTGCCAGCAGCTTTCGGTCAGGGATGAACACTGAAGCTTTCTTT.

This clone was seen a few times. The chain uses TRBV30 and TRBJ1-4; no firm D call. Germline assignment: CDR1 GTSNPN and CDR2 SVGIG (reference sequence). The length of the CDR3 is 15 residues. The V gene lost 4 bases and the J gene lost 0 bases, with 12 bases spanning the gap. The DNA of the CDR3 is TGTGCCTGGAACAGAAAAAGAGCAACTAATGAAAAACTGTTTTTT. Its translation is CAWNRKRATNEKLFF. The whole variable domain, remainder taken from reference TRBV30 and TRBJ1-4, is SQTIHQWPATLVQPVGSPLSLECTVEGTSNPNLYWYRQAAGRGLQLLFYSVGIGQISSEVPQNLSASRPQDRQFILSSKKLLLSDSGFYLCAWNRKRATNEKLFFGSGTQLSVL.

This clone was counted only a few times. J is TRBJ2-3 and V is TRBV29-1, with D uncertain. Germline-derived CDR1 and CDR2 are SQVTM and ANQGSEA. CDR3 size: 11 residues. V shed 1 base and J shed 3 bases, with 2 bases lying between them. The CDR3 nucleotides read TGCAGCGTTGAAGCGACAGATACGCAGTATTTT. Its translation is CSVEATDTQYF.

This clone was counted only a few times. The rearrangement links TRBV5-1 to TRBJ1-5, with D perhaps TRBD1 (5 bases). Trimming pared 4 bases from V and 0 bases from J, leaving 20 bases between. The CDR3 sequence is 18 residues long. The germline V gene encodes CDR1 SGHRS and CDR2 YFSETQ. CDR3 residues: CASSRVGQGFRSNQPQHF. The CDR3 DNA reads as TGCGCCAGCAGCCGTGTTGGGCAGGGATTTCGTAGCAATCAGCCCCAGCATTTT.

This rearrangement joins TRBV14 to TRBJ1-6; perhaps TRBD1 as D (6 bases). Germline V gene lookup returns CDR1 SGHDN and CDR2 FVKESK. V was cut by 3 bases and J by 9 bases, with 15 bases left in between. This CDR3 comprises 15 residues. CDR3 DNA: TGTGCCAGCAGCCACGGACAGAATGCGGGTTCACCCCTCCACTTT. Protein product: CASSHGQNAGSPLHF.

J is TRBJ1-6 and V is TRBV19; D is unresolved. CDR1 is LNHDA and CDR2 is SQIVND in the germline V gene (reference sequence). The CDR3 has 14 amino acids. Trimming stripped 6 bases from V and 10 bases from J, with 16 bases between. CDR3 sequence reads: CASSLTRGASPLHF. CDR3 DNA sequence: TGTGCCAGTAGCCTGACCCGGGGAGCGTCACCCCTCCACTTT.

The chain is built from TRBV6-5 and TRBJ1-2; 7 bases align to TRBD1. The germline V gene encodes CDR1 MNHEY and CDR2 SVGAGI. This CDR3 contains 16 residues. The ends lost 2 bases at V and 4 bases at J; junction bases unmatched: 10. CDR3 in amino acids: CASSYHQGVRIYGYTF. The CDR3 DNA reads TGTGCCAGCAGTTACCATCAGGGGGTGCGAATCTATGGCTACACCTTC.

This chain links TRBV10-3 with TRBJ1-2, with a tentative D call TRBD1 (6 bases). Germline CDR1 reads ENHRY; CDR2 reads SYGVKD. The CDR3 extends over 11 amino acids. Deletions cut 6 bases from V and 10 bases from J, with 12 bases between. CDR3 nucleotide sequence: TGTGCCATCAGGGCAGACAGGCCCTACACCTTC. Amino acid sequence: CAIRADRPYTF.

V and J are TRBV7-8 and TRBJ2-7, with D unresolved. The CDR3 covers 14 residues. CDR1 is SGHVS, CDR2 FQNEAQ, per germline. V was trimmed by 1 base and J by 0 bases, leaving 7 bases between them. In nucleotides, the CDR3 is TGTGCCAGCAGCTTAGATCAGATCTCCTACGAGCAGTACTTC. Encoded protein: CASSLDQISYEQYF. Full variable domain (missing parts from reference TRBV7-8 and TRBJ2-7): GAGVSQSPRYKVAKRGQDVALRCDPISGHVSLFWYQQALGQGPEFLTYFQNEAQLDKSGLPSDRFFAERPEGSVSTLKIQRTQQEDSAVYLCASSLDQISYEQYFGPGTRLTVT.

The chain has TRBV19 and TRBJ2-7, with 11 positions matching TRBD2. The CDR3 spans 15 residues. V was clipped by 5 bases and J by 3 bases; unmatched bases: 6. Germline CDR1 LNHDA, CDR2 SQIVND (reference sequence). The CDR3 protein is CASSETSGVYYEQYF. The CDR3 nucleotides are TGTGCCAGTAGTGAGACTAGCGGGGTTTACTACGAGCAGTACTTC.